The 29 T cell receptor beta chains below all came from one sample that was sequenced in a study of vaccination and CD4 T cells after COVID-19. Scientists ran DNA taken from cultured CD4+ T cells through the Oncomine TCR Beta short-read assay for sequencing. MiXCR was run by TCRdb on the PCR reads, yielding one entry per CDR3 protein. The sample has more than 20,000 distinct CDR3 sequences, 30% to 35% seen once. What these receptors recognize is not known. Regarding time point: late sampling 161 to 241 days after vaccination in three convalescent patients. Treatment given: roughly nine-day PBMC culture with coronavirus spike peptide pools or control peptides (ViraFEST assay). This specimen consisted of CD4+ T cells from blood, cultured in vitro, obtained about 7 months after SARS-CoV-2 vaccination. The receptors were sampled from a human donor who had recovered from COVID-19.

This clonotype turned up a few times. The chain combines TRBV6-1 with TRBJ2-3; possibly TRBD1 for D (5 bases). Trimming removed 5 bases from V and 6 bases from J, with 15 bases in between. CDR3 length: 14 residues. Per the germline V gene, CDR1 is MNHNS and CDR2 is SASEGT. For the CDR3, the DNA is TGTGCCAGCAGTCAAGGGGCCCTTCTCGATACGCAGTATTTT. Its protein is CASSQGALLDTQYF.

The V call is TRBV4-1, the J call TRBJ1-2, with TRBD1 identical over 7 bases. This CDR3 contains 16 residues. CDR1 is MGHRA, CDR2 YSYEKL, per germline. With V trimmed by 0 bases and J by 0 bases, 4 bases remained unmatched. CDR3 protein: CASSQDHRGPNYGYTF. CDR3 nucleotide sequence: TGCGCCAGCAGCCAAGATCACAGGGGCCCTAACTATGGCTACACCTTC.

This clonotype appeared a few times. V gene TRBV27 combines with J gene TRBJ2-2; D is uncertain. There are 14 residues in the CDR3. V was cut by 6 bases and J by 1 base, with 9 bases left in between. Germline-derived CDR1 and CDR2 are MNHEY and SMNVEV (reference sequence). CDR3 sequence reads: CASRVGRNTGELFF. The CDR3 nucleotides read TGTGCCAGCAGAGTAGGGCGGAACACCGGGGAGCTGTTTTTT.

This clonotype was seen a handful of times. The V and J genes are TRBV6-1 and TRBJ1-5, with 7 bases identical to TRBD1. Germline assignment: CDR1 MNHNS and CDR2 SASEGT. This CDR3 has 16 amino acids. The junction had 7 bases not matched to a gene; V was cut back by 5 bases and J by 0 bases. DNA for the CDR3: TGTGCCAGCAGTAACCGACAGGGTTATAGCAATCAGCCCCAGCATTTT. It codes for CASSNRQGYSNQPQHF.

Only a few counts were recorded for this clonotype. The chain joins TRBV20-1 to TRBJ2-7; 8 bases are a match to TRBD1. Germline CDR1 and CDR2: DFQATT and SNEGSKA (reference sequence). This CDR3 has 17 amino acids. The trim removed 3 bases at V and 2 bases at J, leaving 15 bases unmatched. The CDR3 is CSASRWAGQGLTYEQYF. The CDR3 DNA sequence: TGCAGTGCTAGCAGATGGGCCGGACAGGGACTTACCTACGAGCAGTACTTC.

Turning to this clonotype: A much larger clone differs from this one at a single base, so this may be a read error. This chain connects TRBV7-3 to TRBJ2-5, with 9 nucleotides matching TRBD1. The germline V gene encodes CDR1 SGHTA and CDR2 FQGTGA. CDR3 length: 17 residues. V dropped 5 bases and J dropped 0; count of bases not matched to a gene: 10. The CDR3 bases are TGTGCCAGCAGCCCGGGACAGGGAATCATTTACCAAGAGACCCAGTACTTC. Protein product: CASSPGQGIIYQETQYF.

In this sample, this clonotype turned up a few times. The V and J genes are TRBV7-8 and TRBJ1-2; D possibly corresponds to TRBD1 (5 bases). Trimming pared 5 bases from V and 5 bases from J, leaving 24 bases between. The CDR3 has 17 amino acids. Germline CDR1 SGHVS, CDR2 FQNEAQ. Here the CDR3 reads CASSRITRGSGGYGYTF. The CDR3 DNA is TGTGCCAGCAGCCGGATCACGCGGGGGTCCGGGGGATATGGCTACACCTTC.

In this sample, this clonotype turned up a few times. The chain links TRBV7-3 to TRBJ2-5; D gene ambiguous. The CDR3 is 13 amino acids. CDR1 is SGHTA, CDR2 FQGTGA, per germline. V lost 0 bases to trimming and J lost 3 bases, with 5 bases between them. The CDR3 sequence is CASSLTREETQYF. The CDR3 DNA reads as TGTGCCAGCAGCTTAACGCGCGAAGAGACCCAGTACTTC.

This clonotype is medium-sized. This rearrangement joins TRBV7-2 to TRBJ1-2; a possible D gene is TRBD1 (5 bases). Trimming took 5 bases from V and 7 from J, leaving 20 bases between them. The CDR3 has 15 amino acids. Germline values: CDR1 SGHTA, CDR2 FQGNSA. The CDR3 here is CASSTRDSRMGGYTF. CDR3 sequence (DNA): TGTGCCAGCAGCACTCGGGACTCACGGATGGGTGGCTACACCTTC.

The chain is built from TRBV4-2 and TRBJ2-7; TRBD1 agrees at 8 bases. The V gene end was trimmed by 4 bases and the J gene end by 0 bases; junction bases not matched to a gene: 8. The CDR3 extends over 16 amino acids. CDR1 is LGHNA and CDR2 is YNFKEQ in the germline V gene. The CDR3 nucleotides read TGTGCCAGCAGCCGAGGCAGGGGGCGCCTCTCCTACGAGCAGTACTTC. Its translation is CASSRGRGRLSYEQYF.

The rearrangement links TRBV24-1 to TRBJ1-2; 11 positions match TRBD1. J lost 8 bases, V lost 3 bases, and 7 bases had no gene match. The germline V gene has CDR1 KGHDR and CDR2 SFDVKD. CDR3 length: 15 amino acids. DNA for the CDR3: TGTGCCACCAGTGATCCGAGGACAGGGGGCTTGGGCTACACCTTC. It codes for CATSDPRTGGLGYTF.

The rearrangement joins TRBV7-2 to TRBJ2-1; possibly TRBD1 or TRBD2 for D (5 bases each). V dropped 1 base and J dropped 4 bases, with 14 bases sitting between them. The germline gives CDR1 SGHTA, CDR2 FQGNSA. This CDR3 is 16 amino acids long. The CDR3 DNA is TGTGCCAGCAGCTTAGTCTGGGACCATCGATACAATGAGCAGTTCTTC. Its translation is CASSLVWDHRYNEQFF.

This sequence joins TRBV7-3 and TRBJ2-2; the D gene is possibly TRBD2 (5 bases). The CDR3 is made up of 17 amino acids. V was trimmed by 0 bases and J by 5 bases, leaving 16 bases between them. From germline, CDR1 is SGHTA and CDR2 FQGTGA. DNA of the CDR3: TGTGCCAGCAGCTTAACATATGTGGGCCCGGGGACCGGGGAGCTGTTTTTT. As protein: CASSLTYVGPGTGELFF.

The sample holds a few counts of this clonotype. V usage is TRBV28 and J usage is TRBJ1-6; the D gene is possibly TRBD1 (5 bases). Germline CDR1 reads MDHEN; CDR2 reads SYDVKM. The CDR3 extends over 13 amino acids. V lost 6 bases and J lost 10, with 13 bases in between. The CDR3: CASSLERDSPLHF. In nucleotides, the CDR3 is TGTGCCAGCAGCCTAGAGCGGGACTCACCCCTCCACTTT.

This clonotype was picked up a small number of times. The chain employs TRBV2 and TRBJ2-7; D remains ambiguous. Between the trimmed V and J ends, which lost 7 bases and 0 bases, there was a span of 13 bases. The V gene's germline CDR1 is SNHLY and CDR2 FYNNEI. The CDR3 is made up of 14 amino acids. CDR3 region: CASNRDLFSYEQYF. The CDR3, as DNA: TGTGCCAGCAATCGAGACTTATTCTCCTACGAGCAGTACTTC.

This rearrangement joins TRBV19 to TRBJ2-7, with 10 bases lining up with TRBD2. The V and J ends lost 8 bases and 5 bases, in that order; junction bases with no gene match: 9. This CDR3 has 14 residues. Germline lookup yields CDR1 LNHDA and CDR2 SQIVND (reference sequence). The CDR3 DNA sequence: TGTGCCAGTGCCCGACTAGCGGGTCCCCACGAGCAGTACTTC. Protein sequence: CASARLAGPHEQYF. The full variable domain, rest sourced from reference TRBV19 and TRBJ2-7, is DGGITQSPKYLFRKEGQNVTLSCEQNLNHDAMYWYRQDPGQGLRLIYYSQIVNDFQKGDIAEGYSVSREKKESFPLTVTSAQKNPTAFYLCASARLAGPHEQYFGPGTRLTVT.

This clonotype has only a few counts. The CDR3 bases are TGCAGTGCTAGGCCTAGGGACGGCCAAGAGACCCAGTACTTC. Protein: CSARPRDGQETQYF. The chain is built from TRBV20-1 and TRBJ2-5; D possibly matches TRBD1 or TRBD2 (5 bases each). The CDR3 has 14 amino acids. The V end lost 3 bases, the J end lost 1 base, and 12 bases lay between the germline ends. Germline V gene lookup returns CDR1 DFQATT and CDR2 SNEGSKA (reference sequence).

The sample holds a few counts of this clonotype. V gene TRBV24-1 combines with J gene TRBJ2-1, with a weak D call TRBD2 (6 bases). This CDR3 has 15 residues. Deletions cut 6 bases from V and 8 bases from J, with 19 bases between. CDR1 and CDR2 from the germline V gene are KGHDR and SFDVKD. The CDR3: CATSPPGSTLDEQFF. CDR3 nucleotide sequence: TGTGCCACCAGTCCTCCCGGGAGTACGTTGGATGAGCAGTTCTTC.

This clonotype has just a few counts. This sequence joins TRBV28 and TRBJ1-2; TRBD1 matches 9 bases. This CDR3 spans 14 amino acids. V shed 4 bases, J shed 6 bases, and the junction held 6 bases outside the gene matches. Germline V gene data show CDR1 as MDHEN and CDR2 as SYDVKM. CDR3 sequence reads: CASSSPGTGNGYTF. The CDR3 nucleotides are TGTGCCAGCAGTTCCCCCGGGACAGGGAATGGCTACACCTTC.

The V and J genes are TRBV14 and TRBJ2-2, with 10 bases lining up with TRBD1. CDR3 length: 16 amino acids. Germline V lookup: CDR1 SGHDN, CDR2 FVKESK. The trim removed 1 base at V and 3 bases at J, leaving 2 bases unmatched. The CDR3: CASSQGQGAYTGELFF. CDR3 DNA: TGTGCCAGCAGCCAAGGACAGGGGGCATACACCGGGGAGCTGTTTTTT.

The chain combines TRBV4-1 with TRBJ2-7; 8 positions agree with TRBD1. This CDR3 region has 15 residues. V lost 2 bases, J lost 9 bases, and 12 bases stayed unmatched. The V gene's germline CDR1 is MGHRA and CDR2 YSYEKL. The CDR3 region is CASSQPGQESLRQYF. CDR3 bases: TGCGCCAGCAGCCAACCGGGACAGGAGAGCCTACGGCAGTACTTC.

The chain joins TRBV12-3 or TRBV12-4 to TRBJ2-3; a weak D match, TRBD1 (6 bases). CDR3 length: 18 residues. V lost 6 bases, J lost 1 base, and 23 bases lay in between. The DNA of the CDR3 is TGTGCCAGCAGGACCGGGACACTATTAGGTATCGGCACAGATACGCAGTATTTT. This sequence encodes CASRTGTLLGIGTDTQYF.

V gene TRBV11-2 combines with J gene TRBJ2-3; perhaps TRBD2 as D (5 bases). The CDR3 contains 17 residues. V gave up 5 bases and J gave up 0 bases, with 18 bases separating them. Germline-derived CDR1 and CDR2 are SGHAT and FQNNGV. CDR3 region: CASSRPDFPHSTDTQYF. The CDR3 nucleotides read TGTGCCAGCAGCAGGCCGGACTTCCCACATAGCACAGATACGCAGTATTTT.

The J gene is TRBJ1-5, the V gene TRBV19, with 10 bases aligning to TRBD1. The CDR3 has 17 amino acids. Looked up from germline, CDR1 is LNHDA and CDR2 is SQIVND (reference sequence). V gave up 5 bases and J gave up 6 bases; unmatched junction bases: 13. The chain's CDR3 is CASSVGTGEARRQPQHF. The CDR3 DNA reads as TGTGCCAGTAGTGTCGGGACAGGGGAGGCCCGGCGTCAGCCCCAGCATTTT.

In this sample, this clonotype turned up a few times. The chain joins TRBV20-1 to TRBJ2-2; possibly TRBD1 for D (6 bases). V lost 3 bases to trimming and J lost 7 bases, with 18 bases between them. Germline V CDR1 and CDR2: DFQATT, SNEGSKA (reference sequence). CDR3 size: 15 residues. The CDR3 loop reads CSARGTLEGIGELFF. The CDR3 DNA reads TGCAGTGCTAGGGGGACACTGGAAGGGATCGGGGAGCTGTTTTTT.

This clonotype was counted between two and nine times. The CDR3 DNA follows: TGTGCCAGCAGCTTAGCGGGACCCGGTTCGGAGCAGTACTTC. Amino acid sequence: CASSLAGPGSEQYF. V and J are TRBV7-6 and TRBJ2-7, with D perhaps matching TRBD1 or TRBD2 (5 bases each). CDR3 length equals 14 residues. V lost 0 bases and J lost 7, with 13 bases in between. The germline V gene has CDR1 SGHVS and CDR2 FNYEAQ.

The rearrangement joins TRBV20-1 to TRBJ2-5; TRBD1 matches at 11 bases. Germline V lookup: CDR1 DFQATT, CDR2 SNEGSKA (reference sequence). The CDR3 is 16 amino acids. V lost 5 bases to trimming and J lost 5 bases; unmatched junction nucleotides: 13. This chain's CDR3 is CSAYSPGQGDWETQYF. In nucleotides, the CDR3 is TGCAGTGCTTATTCACCGGGACAGGGGGATTGGGAGACCCAGTACTTC.

The genes are TRBV6-4 and TRBJ2-7, with D hard to call. The ends were cut back, 8 bases at V and 2 bases at J, with 16 bases in the middle. Looked up from germline, CDR1 is MRHNA and CDR2 is SNTAGT. This CDR3 is 14 amino acids long. For the CDR3, the DNA is TGTGCCAGCTTAGAAAGACCTCCACCCTACGAGCAGTACTTC. The encoded protein is CASLERPPPYEQYF.

This chain links TRBV4-1 with TRBJ1-6; 8 bases map to TRBD1. V trimming: 0 bases; J trimming: 5 bases; junction bases outside the gene matches: 9. The CDR3 has 18 amino acids. Germline V gene lookup returns CDR1 MGHRA and CDR2 YSYEKL. CDR3 sequence: CASSQDVTGAKNNSPLHF. CDR3 DNA: TGCGCCAGCAGCCAAGATGTGACAGGGGCGAAAAATAATTCACCCCTCCACTTT.